The rows below give T cell receptor beta chains drawn from one sample of a study of tumor-infiltrating lymphocytes in primary liver carcinoma. TCRdb processed the multiplex PCR reads anew with MiXCR; each CDR3 protein has one entry. The data hold 250,000 to 400,000 distinct CDR3 sequences, with 55% to 65% observed a single time. The specimen sequenced was peripheral blood. The origin of the receptors is a man between 40 and 49 years old with primary liver carcinoma and hepatitis B virus infection. Each CDR3 is given with its conserved first and last residue. D genes are given only for firm matches. A clone size is listed for some rows: how often the clone was seen (once, few, many), or a class if it is expanded.

NA	TRBV12-3/TRBV12-4	NA	TRBJ2-7	TGTGCCAGCAGTTTATGGGGGCAAGGGAGATCCTACGAGTGGTACTTC	CASSLWGQGRSYEWYF
NA	TRBV10-3	NA	TRBJ1-1	TGTGCCATCACGGTTGGGTCGAACACTGAACCTTTCTTT	CAITVGSNTEPFF
NA	TRBV13	NA	TRBJ1-1	TGTGCCAGCAGCTTGGGAGAAGCTTTCTTT	CASSLGEAFF
TRBD2	TRBV4-3	NA	TRBJ2-3	TGCGCCAGCATCCAAGATCATCGGCGGGGGACAGATACGCAGTATTTT	CASIQDHRRGTDTQYF
NA	TRBV5-4	NA	TRBJ2-2	TGTGCCAGCAGCTTGAGCCAGTGTCGGGGAGCCGGGGAGCTGTTTTTT	CASSLSQCRGAGELFF
NA	TRBV5-8	NA	TRBJ2-7	TGTGCCAGCAGCTCGAGAGTCTCCTACGAGCAGTACTTC	CASSSRVSYEQYF
NA	TRBV11-2	NA	TRBJ2-7	TGTACCAGCAGCTTAGATCTGGGGCCCTCCTACGAGCAGTACTTC	CTSSLDLGPSYEQYF
TRBD1	TRBV12-3/TRBV12-4	many	TRBJ2-1	TGTGCCAGCAGTTCTGGACAGGGGTTAGCGGGTGAGCAGTTCTTC	CASSSGQGLAGEQFF
TRBD1	TRBV5-1	NA	TRBJ2-7	TGCGCCAGCAGCTCGGTCGTGGACAGGGGGGTCTACGAGCTGTACTTC	CASSSVVDRGVYELYF
NA	TRBV6-1	few	TRBJ2-7	TGTGCCAGCAGTGAAAGCCCCTGGGGGCCCTACGAGCAGTGCTTC	CASSESPWGPYEQCF
NA	TRBV6-2/TRBV6-3	few	TRBJ1-1	TGTGCCAGCAGTTACCTATTAGCCAGGCAGAACACTGAAGCTTTCTTT	CASSYLLARQNTEAFF
NA	TRBV5-4	NA	TRBJ1-2	TGTGCCAGCAGCTTGGTTGCCGGCCCGTACTACACCTTC	CASSLVAGPYYTF
NA	TRBV11-2	NA	TRBJ2-2	TGTGCCACCAGCTTAGAGGTCGGGGAGCTGTTTTTC	CATSLEVGELFF
NA	TRBV5-8	NA	TRBJ2-1	TGTACCAGCAGCTTGACTACCTACAATGAGCAGTCCTTC	CTSSLTTYNEQSF
NA	TRBV30	NA	TRBJ1-3	TGTGTCTGGAGGGTAAAAGATCACTCTGGAAACACCATATATTTT	CVWRVKDHSGNTIYF
NA	TRBV5-4	NA	TRBJ1-6	TGTGCCAGCAGCTTGAACAGGCAAAATTCACCCCTCCACTTT	CASSLNRQNSPLHF
TRBD1	TRBV11-3	NA	TRBJ2-1	TGTGCCAGCAGCTCCGGGACAGGACACTACAACGAGCAGTTCTTC	CASSSGTGHYNEQFF
NA	TRBV28	few	TRBJ2-1	TGTGCCAGCAGTTTTTCAGGGAATCGGAATGAGCAGTTCTTC	CASSFSGNRNEQFF